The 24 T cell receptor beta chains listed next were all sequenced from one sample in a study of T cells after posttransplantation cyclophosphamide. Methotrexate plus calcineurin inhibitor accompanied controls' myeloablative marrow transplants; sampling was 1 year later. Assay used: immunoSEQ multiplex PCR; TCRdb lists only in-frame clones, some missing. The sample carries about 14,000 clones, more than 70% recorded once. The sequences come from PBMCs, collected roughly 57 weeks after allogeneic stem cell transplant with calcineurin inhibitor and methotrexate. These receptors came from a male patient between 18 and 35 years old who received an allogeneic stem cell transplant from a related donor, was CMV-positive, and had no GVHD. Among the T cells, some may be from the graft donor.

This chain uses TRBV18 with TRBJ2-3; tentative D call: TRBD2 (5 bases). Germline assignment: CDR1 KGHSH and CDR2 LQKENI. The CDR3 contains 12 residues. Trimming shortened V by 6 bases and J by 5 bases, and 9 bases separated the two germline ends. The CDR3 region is CASSLGGDTQYF. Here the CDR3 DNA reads TGTGCCAGCTCCCTAGGAGGAGATACGCAGTATTTT.

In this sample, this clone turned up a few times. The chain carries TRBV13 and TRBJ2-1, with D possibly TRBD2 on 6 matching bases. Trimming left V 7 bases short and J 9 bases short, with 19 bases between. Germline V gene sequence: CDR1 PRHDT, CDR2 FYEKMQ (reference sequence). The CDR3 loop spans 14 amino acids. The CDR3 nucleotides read TGTGCCAGCATGTTGGGGGAGGTCGGGGGTGAGCAGTTCTTC. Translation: CASMLGEVGGEQFF.

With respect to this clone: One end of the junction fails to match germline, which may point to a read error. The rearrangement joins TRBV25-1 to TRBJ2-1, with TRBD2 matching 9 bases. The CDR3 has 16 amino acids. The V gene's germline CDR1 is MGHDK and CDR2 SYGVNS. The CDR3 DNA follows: TGTGCCAACCCAAAGGAAGCGGGAGGCCGCTACAGTGAGCAGTTCTTC. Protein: CANPKEAGGRYSEQFF.

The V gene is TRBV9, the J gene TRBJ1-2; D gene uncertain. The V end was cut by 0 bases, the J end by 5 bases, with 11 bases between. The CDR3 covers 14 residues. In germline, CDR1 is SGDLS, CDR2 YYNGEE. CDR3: CASSVVGGSYGYTF. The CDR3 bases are TGTGCCAGCAGCGTAGTTGGCGGTTCTTATGGCTACACCTTC.

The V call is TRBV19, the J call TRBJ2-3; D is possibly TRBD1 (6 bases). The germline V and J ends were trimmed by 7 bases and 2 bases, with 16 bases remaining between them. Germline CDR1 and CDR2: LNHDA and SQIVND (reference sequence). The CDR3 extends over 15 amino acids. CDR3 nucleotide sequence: TGTGCCAGTACCCTATCGGCAGGGGTCACAGATACGCAGTATTTT. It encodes CASTLSAGVTDTQYF.

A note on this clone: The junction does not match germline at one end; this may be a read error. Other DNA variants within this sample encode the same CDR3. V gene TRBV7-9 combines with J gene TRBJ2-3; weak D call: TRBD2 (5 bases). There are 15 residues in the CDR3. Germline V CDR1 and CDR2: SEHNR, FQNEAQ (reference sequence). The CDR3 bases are TGTGCCACCAAATACTCAGCGGTTAGCACAGATACGCAGTATTTC. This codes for CATKYSAVSTDTQYF.

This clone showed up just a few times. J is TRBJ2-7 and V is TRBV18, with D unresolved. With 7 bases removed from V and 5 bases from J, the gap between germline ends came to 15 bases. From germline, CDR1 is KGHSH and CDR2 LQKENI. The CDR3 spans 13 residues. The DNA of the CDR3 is TGTGCCAGCTTACCGCTTGGCGGCCACGAGCAGTACTTC. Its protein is CASLPLGGHEQYF.

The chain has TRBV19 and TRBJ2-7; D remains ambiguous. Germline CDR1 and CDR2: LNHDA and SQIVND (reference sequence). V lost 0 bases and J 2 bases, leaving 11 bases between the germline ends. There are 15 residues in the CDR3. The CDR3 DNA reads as TGTGCCAGTAGTATAGATCATGCGGAGACCTACGAGCAGTACTTC. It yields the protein CASSIDHAETYEQYF.

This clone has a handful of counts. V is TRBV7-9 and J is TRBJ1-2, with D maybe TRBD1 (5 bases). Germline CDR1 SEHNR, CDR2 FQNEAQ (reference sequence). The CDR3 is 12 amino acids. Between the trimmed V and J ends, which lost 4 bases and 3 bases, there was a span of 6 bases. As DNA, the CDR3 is TGTGCCAGCAGCTCACAGGACTATGGCTACACCTTC. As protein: CASSSQDYGYTF.

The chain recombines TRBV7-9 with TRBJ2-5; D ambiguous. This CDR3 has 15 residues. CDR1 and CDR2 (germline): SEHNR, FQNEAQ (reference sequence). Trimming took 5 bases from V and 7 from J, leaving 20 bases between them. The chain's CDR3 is CASSPNTREIGTQYF. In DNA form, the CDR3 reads TGTGCCAGCAGCCCCAATACGCGCGAAATTGGGACCCAGTACTTC. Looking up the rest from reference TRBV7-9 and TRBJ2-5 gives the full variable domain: DTGVSQNPRHKITKRGQNVTFRCDPISEHNRLYWYRQTLGQGPEFLTYFQNEAQLEKSRLLSDRFSAERPKGSFSTLEIQRTEQGDSAMYLCASSPNTREIGTQYFGPGTRLLVL.

Here the CDR3 DNA reads TGTGCCACGGGTCTTCCCCGCAACAGTGAGCAGTTCTTC. Translating it yields CATGLPRNSEQFF. The chain joins TRBV15 to TRBJ2-1, with D hard to call. The CDR3 extends over 13 amino acids. The V gene's germline CDR1 is LNHNV and CDR2 YYDKDF (reference sequence). Trimming took 9 bases from V and 9 from J, leaving 18 bases between them. Looking up the rest from reference TRBV15 and TRBJ2-1 gives the full variable domain: DAMVIQNPRYQVTQFGKPVTLSCSQTLNHNVMYWYQQKSSQAPKLLFHYYDKDFNNEADTPDNFQSRRPNTSFCFLDIRSPGLGDTAMYLCATGLPRNSEQFFGPGTRLTVL.

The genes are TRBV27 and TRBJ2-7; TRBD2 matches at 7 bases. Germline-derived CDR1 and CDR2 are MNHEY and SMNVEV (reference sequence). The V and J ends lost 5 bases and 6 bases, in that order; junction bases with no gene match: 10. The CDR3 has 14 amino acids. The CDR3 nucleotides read TGTGCCAGCAGTCCGGGAGGCGGGATGGGCGAGCAGTACTTC. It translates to CASSPGGGMGEQYF.

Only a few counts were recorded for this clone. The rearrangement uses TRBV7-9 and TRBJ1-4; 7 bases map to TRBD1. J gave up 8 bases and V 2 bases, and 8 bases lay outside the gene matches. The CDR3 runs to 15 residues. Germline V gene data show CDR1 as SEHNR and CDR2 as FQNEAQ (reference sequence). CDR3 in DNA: TGTGCCAGCAGCTTATCAGCACAGGGGAGGGAAAAACTGTTTTTT. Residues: CASSLSAQGREKLFF.

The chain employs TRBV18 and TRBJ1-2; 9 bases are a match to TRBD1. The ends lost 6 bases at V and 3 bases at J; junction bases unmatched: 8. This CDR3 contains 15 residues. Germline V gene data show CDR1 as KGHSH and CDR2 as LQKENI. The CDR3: CASSLERTGDYGYTF. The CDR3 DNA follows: TGTGCCAGCTCGCTCGAAAGGACAGGGGACTATGGCTACACCTTC.

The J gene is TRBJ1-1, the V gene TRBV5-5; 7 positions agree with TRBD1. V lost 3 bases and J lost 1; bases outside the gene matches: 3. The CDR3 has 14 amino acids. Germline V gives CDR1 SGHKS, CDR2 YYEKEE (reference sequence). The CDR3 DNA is TGTGCCAGCAGCTGGACAGGTGAGAACACTGAAGCTTTCTTT. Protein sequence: CASSWTGENTEAFF. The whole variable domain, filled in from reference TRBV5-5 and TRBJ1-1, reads DAGVTQSPTHLIKTRGQQVTLRCSPISGHKSVSWYQQVLGQGPQFIFQYYEKEERGRGNFPDRFSARQFPNYSSELNVNALLLGDSALYLCASSWTGENTEAFFGQGTRLTVV.

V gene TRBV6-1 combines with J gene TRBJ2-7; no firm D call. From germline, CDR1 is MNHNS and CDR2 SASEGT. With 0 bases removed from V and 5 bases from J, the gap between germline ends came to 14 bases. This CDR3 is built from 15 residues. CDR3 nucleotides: TGTGCCAGCAGTGAAGCTGCAGGAACCGCACACGAGCAGTACTTC. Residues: CASSEAAGTAHEQYF.

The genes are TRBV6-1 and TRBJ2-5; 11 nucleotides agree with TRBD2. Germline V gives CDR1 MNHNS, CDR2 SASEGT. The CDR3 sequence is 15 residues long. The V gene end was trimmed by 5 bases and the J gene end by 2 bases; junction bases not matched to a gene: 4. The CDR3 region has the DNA TGTGCCAGCAGTAGCCTAGCGGGAGGTCAAGAGACCCAGTACTTC. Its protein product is CASSSLAGGQETQYF.

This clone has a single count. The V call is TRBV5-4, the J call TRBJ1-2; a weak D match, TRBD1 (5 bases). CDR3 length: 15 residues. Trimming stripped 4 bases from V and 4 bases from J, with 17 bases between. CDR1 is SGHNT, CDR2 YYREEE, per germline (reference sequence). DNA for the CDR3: TGTGCCAGCAGCCCCGAGGGACTGGGAAGCTATGGCTACACCTTC. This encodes CASSPEGLGSYGYTF.

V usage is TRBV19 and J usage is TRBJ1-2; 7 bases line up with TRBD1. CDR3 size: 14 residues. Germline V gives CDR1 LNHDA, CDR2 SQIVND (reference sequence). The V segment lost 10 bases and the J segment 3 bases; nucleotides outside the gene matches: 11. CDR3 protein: CATRKGGADYGYTF. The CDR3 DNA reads TGTGCCACTAGGAAAGGGGGCGCCGACTATGGCTACACCTTC.

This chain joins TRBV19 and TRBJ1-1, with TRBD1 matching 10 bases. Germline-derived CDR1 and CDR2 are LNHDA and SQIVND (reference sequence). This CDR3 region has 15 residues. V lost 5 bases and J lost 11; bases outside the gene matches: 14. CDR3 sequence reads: CASSGPGQGLHGAFF. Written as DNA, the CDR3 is TGTGCCAGTAGTGGCCCGGGACAGGGGCTACACGGCGCTTTCTTT.

The chain's CDR3 is CASSKEAHSPLHF. CDR3 nucleotide sequence: TGTGCCAGCAGCAAAGAGGCGCATTCACCCCTCCACTTT. The chain uses TRBV11-3 and TRBJ1-6; no clear D gene. Germline CDR1 and CDR2: SGHNT and YENEEA. V was shortened by 5 bases and J by 8 bases, with 10 bases between the two germline ends. CDR3 size: 13 residues.

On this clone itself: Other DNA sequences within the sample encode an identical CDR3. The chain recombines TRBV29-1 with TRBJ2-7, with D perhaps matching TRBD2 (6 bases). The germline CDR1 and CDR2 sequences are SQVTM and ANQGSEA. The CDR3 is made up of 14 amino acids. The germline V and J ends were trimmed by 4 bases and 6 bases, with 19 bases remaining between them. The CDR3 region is CSVALANVGVEQYF. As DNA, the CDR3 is TGCAGCGTTGCCCTAGCGAACGTGGGAGTCGAGCAGTACTTC.

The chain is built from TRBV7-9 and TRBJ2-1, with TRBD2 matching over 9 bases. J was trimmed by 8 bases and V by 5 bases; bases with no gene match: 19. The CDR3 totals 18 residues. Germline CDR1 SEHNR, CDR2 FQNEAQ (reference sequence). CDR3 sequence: CASSPRGFQAGGPDEQFF. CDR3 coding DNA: TGTGCCAGCAGCCCTAGAGGATTTCAGGCGGGAGGGCCAGATGAGCAGTTCTTC.

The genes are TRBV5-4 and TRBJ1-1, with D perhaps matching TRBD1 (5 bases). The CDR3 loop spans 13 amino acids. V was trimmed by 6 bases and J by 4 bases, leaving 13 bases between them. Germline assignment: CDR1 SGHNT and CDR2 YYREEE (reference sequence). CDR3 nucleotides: TGTGCCAGCACCATCCAGGGTGGCACTGAAGCTTTCTTT. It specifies CASTIQGGTEAFF.